These 2 T cell receptor beta chains were sequenced from one sample in a study of T cell responses to AZD1222 COVID-19 vaccine. Clones were read by immunoSEQ multiplex PCR, and TCRdb kept only the in-frame ones, dropping some. The data contain under 150,000 clones, 80% to 90% of them seen just once; the ten biggest clones take up over 8.5%. Here the sequenced sample was peripheral blood, taken on day 0 of AZD1222 vaccination. The receptor source for this set is an adult in good health.

This chain's CDR3 is CASQKRTGDEKLFF. CDR3 DNA sequence: TGTGCCAGCCAAAAACGGACAGGGGATGAAAAACTGTTTTTT. J is TRBJ1-4 and V is TRBV28; 9 bases line up with TRBD1. The CDR3 is 14 amino acids. The germline V gene encodes CDR1 MDHEN and CDR2 SYDVKM. V lost 8 bases and J lost 6; bases outside the gene matches: 7. The full variable domain, in which reference TRBV28 and TRBJ1-4 provide the parts outside the CDR3, is DVKVTQSSRYLVKRTGEKVFLECVQDMDHENMFWYRQDPGLGLRLIYFSYDVKMKEKGDIPEGYSVSREKKERFSLILESASTNQTSMYLCASQKRTGDEKLFFGSGTQLSVL.

This chain uses TRBV18 with TRBJ2-7; 11 nucleotides match TRBD1. Trimming cost V 3 bases and J 6 bases; bases outside gene matches: 7. Germline V gene lookup returns CDR1 KGHSH and CDR2 LQKENI. This CDR3 spans 15 amino acids. In nucleotides, the CDR3 is TGTGCCAGCTCACCTCCCGGGACAGGGGGACCCGAGCAGTACTTC. It translates to CASSPPGTGGPEQYF.